This T cell receptor (beta chain) was sequenced for a study of blood T cell repertoires in COVID-19 (dated by TCRdb to 2018 to 2021). For the wider study: Collaborator samples came from the United States, Italy and Spain and covered acute and convalescent phases of COVID-19. The repertoires were released in a freely available public database meant as a resource for research on the immune response to SARS-CoV-2. Where available, HLA class I and class II types were obtained from metadata supplied by the sample provider rather than from assay-based typing. Sample metadata almost always included a de-identified subject ID, COVID-19 status, age in years and sex. Subjects who had been exposed to COVID-19, were actively infected with it, or had recovered from it provided the deeply sampled blood TCRbeta repertoires that made up the dataset. Samples were obtained from the ongoing ImmuneRACE study (first 160 participants) and from about 1,300 subjects provided by 6 global collaborators. The material from the prospective study consisted of cDNA or gDNA derived from T cells, B-cell-depleted T cells, or PBMCs. The study at large found these results: Clinical and demographic metadata were provided uncurated, with the amount varying by source and participant.

From its cysteine to its phenylalanine, the CDR3 spans 17 amino acids. Only the CDR3 DNA is retained, 51 bases long and in frame from the first base. CDR1 LNHDA and CDR2 SQIVND are derived from the germline V gene (reference sequence). The trim is 5 bases for V and 5 bases for J, with a gap of 21 bases between the germline ends. The immunoSEQ Assay, a bias-controlled multiplex PCR, was used to amplify TCRbeta CDR3 regions from genomic DNA. Per the source publication's procedure: The number of nucleated cells in each sample was estimated by amplification of reference gene primers within the assay. Sequence reads were collapsed and filtered to measure the absolute abundance of every unique TCRbeta CDR3 rearrangement. For each sample, productive Simpson clonality was calculated by taking the square root of Simpson's diversity index across productive rearrangements. Sourced from immuneACCESS, this table was stored by TCRdb with only in-frame sequences that have V and J called. A share of the clones is absent; for the studies checked, an unresolved V gene accounts for under half, and the remainder has no known explanation. V and J calls and clone size come straight from that table; D and trimming were deduced from the DNA. Here the sample has around 100,000 clones; about 77% occur a single time. The top ten hold approximately 31% of the sample.

The collaborating institutions used their own protocols to collect whole blood in K2EDTA tubes. For TCRbeta analysis, collaborators shipped samples as frozen whole blood, isolated PBMCs, or DNA extracted from either of those sample types. About this clone itself: It lacks a known antigen. It has no much larger one-base neighbor in the sample; base qualities were not kept.

The material sequenced was peripheral blood. This TCR was sampled from a man between 65 and 85 years old with active or convalescent COVID-19. The chain couples TRBV19 to TRBJ1-4; the D region possibly corresponds to TRBD1 (5 bases align). CDR3 region: CASSAQRSGLTNEKLFF. The nucleotide sequence reads as follows: TGTGCCAGTAGTGCGCAGCGGTCGGGACTGACGAATGAAAAACTGTTTTTT.